Shown below are 20 T cell receptor beta chains from a single sample sequenced in a study of blood T cell repertoires in COVID-19. Clones were read by immunoSEQ multiplex PCR, and TCRdb kept only the in-frame ones, dropping some. Altogether about 160,000 clones are present, around 84% being singletons, with the ten largest covering 2.5% to 4%. Source material: peripheral blood. Receptors originate from a human donor with acute or convalescent COVID-19. The donor label of this sample is uncertain.

The chain recombines TRBV7-2 with TRBJ1-1; D is unclear. Germline lookup yields CDR1 SGHTA and CDR2 FQGNSA. V lost 3 bases and J 11 bases, leaving 10 bases between the germline ends. CDR3 length equals 11 residues. Here the CDR3 DNA reads TGTGCCAGCAGCTTTGGCGCGGCGGCTTTCTTT. Encoded protein: CASSFGAAAFF.

In DNA, the CDR3 is TGTGCCAGCAGCTTAATGCCCGCCAGGGGGAGTGCACCCCTCCACTTT. This codes for CASSLMPARGSAPLHF. The V call is TRBV7-3, the J call TRBJ1-6, with 7 bases lining up with TRBD1. CDR3 length equals 16 residues. The V and J ends lost 1 base and 11 bases, in that order; junction bases with no gene match: 11. Germline V lookup: CDR1 SGHTA, CDR2 FQGTGA.

V gene TRBV24-1 combines with J gene TRBJ2-1, with 11 bases that match TRBD1. From germline, CDR1 is KGHDR and CDR2 SFDVKD. CDR3 length equals 16 residues. The V segment lost 4 bases and the J segment 6 bases; nucleotides outside the gene matches: 7. This CDR3 is CATSDPGQGAPNEQFF. The CDR3 coding sequence is TGTGCCACCAGTGACCCTGGACAGGGGGCCCCCAATGAGCAGTTCTTC.

The chain recombines TRBV6-2 or TRBV6-3 with TRBJ1-1, with 9 bases fitting TRBD1. CDR3 length equals 18 residues. Germline V lookup: CDR1 MNHEY, CDR2 SVGEGT. Trimming took 0 bases from V and 1 from J; bases not matched to a gene: 9. DNA of the CDR3: TGTGCCAGCAGTTACTCGACGGGACAGGGTAAGGGGAACACTGAAGCTTTCTTT. It translates to CASSYSTGQGKGNTEAFF.

The chain recombines TRBV27 with TRBJ2-3, with D perhaps matching TRBD1 (5 bases). Per the germline V gene, CDR1 is MNHEY and CDR2 is SMNVEV (reference sequence). V was cut by 5 bases and J by 6 bases, with 15 bases left in between. The CDR3 has 14 residues. CDR3 sequence (DNA): TGTGCCAGCAGTAAGGGGCAGGGCCTGGATACGCAGTATTTT. Translating it yields CASSKGQGLDTQYF.

This sequence joins TRBV7-2 and TRBJ2-3, with 15 nucleotides matching TRBD2. The germline gives CDR1 SGHTA, CDR2 FQGNSA. CDR3 length: 16 amino acids. The V gene end was trimmed by 8 bases and the J gene end by 3 bases; junction bases not matched to a gene: 6. The CDR3: CASRTSGGAGTDTQYF. The CDR3 DNA reads TGTGCCAGCCGGACTAGCGGGGGGGCCGGGACAGATACGCAGTATTTT.

Turning to this clone: Other DNA sequences in this sample translate to the same CDR3. This chain links TRBV27 with TRBJ1-1, with 8 bases lining up with TRBD1. The CDR3 spans 14 residues. From germline, CDR1 is MNHEY and CDR2 SMNVEV (reference sequence). V lost 5 bases, J lost 1 base, and 3 bases stayed unmatched. The CDR3 coding sequence is TGTGCCAGCAGTCTAACAGGGGGGAACACTGAAGCTTTCTTT. Translation gives CASSLTGGNTEAFF.

The V call is TRBV7-8, the J call TRBJ2-3; 12 nucleotides line up with TRBD2. V shed 5 bases and J 0 bases; nucleotides not matched to a gene: 9. This CDR3 spans 18 amino acids. From germline, CDR1 is SGHVS and CDR2 FQNEAQ. CDR3 DNA: TGTGCCAGCAGCGCCCGACTAGCGGGGGCCGATAGCACAGATACGCAGTATTTT. This translates into CASSARLAGADSTDTQYF.

V gene TRBV30 combines with J gene TRBJ1-2; 7 positions agree with TRBD1. This CDR3 contains 14 residues. The J segment lost 4 bases and the V segment lost 3 bases, leaving 8 bases of the junction unmatched. Looked up from germline, CDR1 is GTSNPN and CDR2 is SVGIG (reference sequence). CDR3: CAWRATGQSYGYTF. The CDR3 DNA sequence: TGTGCCTGGAGAGCAACGGGACAGTCCTATGGCTACACCTTC.

V is TRBV5-4 and J is TRBJ2-1; TRBD2 agrees at 8 bases. V trimming: 4 bases; J trimming: 0 bases; junction bases outside the gene matches: 3. CDR3 length equals 15 residues. The germline V gene has CDR1 SGHNT and CDR2 YYREEE (reference sequence). The CDR3 DNA is TGTGCCAGCAGCCCGGGGGGGCCCTCCTACAATGAGCAGTTCTTC. Translation: CASSPGGPSYNEQFF.

The chain employs TRBV23-1 and TRBJ1-4; the D gene is possibly TRBD1 (5 bases). TRBV23-1 is flagged as an ORF with uncertain function. Trimming removed 4 bases at V and 0 bases at J, with 15 bases between. There are 17 residues in the CDR3. As DNA, the CDR3 is TGCGCCAGCAGTCGGGGTTATGGGGGGGCAACTAATGAAAAACTGTTTTTT. Translation gives CASSRGYGGATNEKLFF.

DNA for the CDR3: TGCAGCGCATCGAGAGGCTCCTACGAGCAGTACTTC. Its translation is CSASRGSYEQYF. This chain uses TRBV29-1 with TRBJ2-7, with D unclear. The CDR3 covers 12 residues. Deletions cut 7 bases from V and 0 bases from J, with 10 bases between. CDR1 SQVTM and CDR2 ANQGSEA come from the germline V gene.

This chain uses TRBV7-7 with TRBJ2-2; weak D call: TRBD1 (5 bases). This CDR3 comprises 13 residues. V lost 4 bases to trimming and J lost 7 bases, with 10 bases between them. The germline V gene encodes CDR1 SSHAT and CDR2 FNYEAQ (reference sequence). The CDR3 loop reads CASSSSGIGELFF. In nucleotides, the CDR3 is TGTGCCAGCAGCTCTTCAGGGATCGGGGAGCTGTTTTTT.

The rearrangement uses TRBV6-5 and TRBJ2-6, with 7 bases lining up with TRBD2. The length of the CDR3 is 15 residues. V lost 6 bases, J lost 1 base, and 3 bases stayed unmatched. Germline V gene sequence: CDR1 MNHEY, CDR2 SVGAGI. DNA for the CDR3: TGTGCCAGCAGCCCGGGAGGATCTGGGGCCAACGTCCTGACTTTC. This sequence encodes CASSPGGSGANVLTF.

The CDR3 DNA sequence: TGTGCTAGTGGTTTGTTTCTTCTTGTGACAGAAAAGAATGGGGAGCTGTTTTTT. It codes for CASGLFLLVTEKNGELFF. V usage is TRBV12-5 and J usage is TRBJ2-2, with D maybe TRBD1 (5 bases). The CDR3 consists of 18 residues. The germline V and J ends were trimmed by 2 bases and 8 bases, with 24 bases remaining between them. Germline CDR1 is LGHNT and CDR2 is FRNRAP.

The CDR3 here is CASSPPLGGRTYEQYF. CDR3 DNA: TGTGCCAGCTCACCTCCCCTGGGTGGGCGAACCTACGAGCAGTACTTC. This rearrangement joins TRBV18 to TRBJ2-7; D is unresolved. V shed 3 bases and J shed 2 bases, with 17 bases lying between them. The germline V gene encodes CDR1 KGHSH and CDR2 LQKENI. The CDR3 covers 16 residues.

DNA of the CDR3: TGTGCCAGCAGTTTGAGCACAGGCCACTATGTGGGCTACACCTTC. Translation gives CASSLSTGHYVGYTF. V gene TRBV27 combines with J gene TRBJ1-2; D is perhaps TRBD1 (5 bases). V gave up 3 bases and J gave up 8 bases, with 19 bases separating them. There are 15 residues in the CDR3. Germline V gene data show CDR1 as MNHEY and CDR2 as SMNVEV (reference sequence).

V and J are TRBV6-5 and TRBJ2-1; the D is unclear. V lost 0 bases and J 10 bases, leaving 13 bases between the germline ends. The germline V gene encodes CDR1 MNHEY and CDR2 SVGAGI. The CDR3 totals 14 residues. In DNA, the CDR3 is TGTGCCAGCAGTTACTCCCCCCTAGGATACGAGCAGTTCTTC. Amino acids: CASSYSPLGYEQFF.

The gene calls are TRBV5-1 and TRBJ2-5; 7 bases align to TRBD1. In germline, CDR1 is SGHRS, CDR2 YFSETQ. The CDR3 extends over 17 amino acids. V gave up 0 bases and J gave up 3 bases; unmatched junction bases: 11. The DNA of the CDR3 is TGCGCCAGCAGCTTGGGGACAGGAGGTTGGGTTGAAGAGACCCAGTACTTC. This encodes CASSLGTGGWVEETQYF.

The chain carries TRBV6-5 and TRBJ2-7; TRBD2 is a possible D gene (6 bases). Between the trimmed V and J ends, which lost 6 bases and 0 bases, there was a span of 15 bases. The CDR3 loop spans 15 amino acids. From germline, CDR1 is MNHEY and CDR2 SVGAGI. The CDR3 loop is CASRKGLWSSYEQYF. CDR3 coding DNA: TGTGCCAGCAGGAAGGGACTCTGGAGCTCCTACGAGCAGTACTTC.